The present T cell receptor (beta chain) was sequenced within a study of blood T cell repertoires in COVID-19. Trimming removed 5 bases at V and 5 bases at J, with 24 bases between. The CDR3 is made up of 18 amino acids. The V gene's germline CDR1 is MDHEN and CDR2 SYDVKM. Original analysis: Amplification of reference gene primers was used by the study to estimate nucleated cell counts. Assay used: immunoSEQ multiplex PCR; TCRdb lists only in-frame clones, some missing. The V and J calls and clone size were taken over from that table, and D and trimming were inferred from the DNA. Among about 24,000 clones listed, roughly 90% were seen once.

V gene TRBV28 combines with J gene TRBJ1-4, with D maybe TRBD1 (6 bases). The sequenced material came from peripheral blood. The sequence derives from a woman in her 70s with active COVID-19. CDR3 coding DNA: TGTGCCAGCAGTCGATTTGGGCAGCGGGGACATCAGAATGAAAAACTGTTTTTT. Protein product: CASSRFGQRGHQNEKLFF.